This passage covers 18 T cell receptor beta chains from one sample sequenced in a study of shared clonotypes between healthy human individuals. Some clones are missing from TCRdb's copy, which holds only in-frame ones; the method was immunoSEQ multiplex PCR. The table lists about 1.1 million clones, about 80% of them singletons. Sequenced material: memory CD4+ T cells from PBMCs. Noted subset: CD45RA-negative fraction. These receptors were collected from a young man in good health. Some clones in this sample may be carry-over from other donors' samples.

The J gene is TRBJ1-4, the V gene TRBV5-1, with TRBD1 matching 10 bases. The V and J ends lost 3 bases and 4 bases, in that order; junction bases with no gene match: 12. The CDR3 has 18 residues. Germline V lookup: CDR1 SGHRS, CDR2 YFSETQ. The CDR3, as DNA: TGCGCCAGCAGCTCGAGCGGGACAGGGGAATTTGGTAATGAAAAACTGTTTTTT. Translation gives CASSSSGTGEFGNEKLFF.

V is TRBV5-1 and J is TRBJ1-1; tentatively, D is TRBD1 (5 bases). The CDR3 contains 14 residues. Trimming removed 4 bases at V and 1 base at J, with 11 bases between. Germline CDR1 and CDR2: SGHRS and YFSETQ. Written as DNA, the CDR3 is TGCGCCAGCAGCCCTAGGGGAAAGAACACTGAAGCTTTCTTT. Amino acids: CASSPRGKNTEAFF.

The rearrangement joins TRBV30 to TRBJ2-7; 11 bases line up with TRBD1. V dropped 1 base and J dropped 2; count of bases not matched to a gene: 1. The germline gives CDR1 GTSNPN, CDR2 SVGIG (reference sequence). The CDR3 contains 14 residues. The CDR3 loop is CAWSGDRGTYEQYF. CDR3 sequence (DNA): TGTGCCTGGAGTGGGGACAGGGGGACCTACGAGCAGTACTTC. Drawing the rest from reference TRBV30 and TRBJ2-7, the complete variable domain is SQTIHQWPATLVQPVGSPLSLECTVEGTSNPNLYWYRQAAGRGLQLLFYSVGIGQISSEVPQNLSASRPQDRQFILSSKKLLLSDSGFYLCAWSGDRGTYEQYFGPGTRLTVT.

Points on this clone: Being one base from a much bigger clone, this may be a read error. The chain is built from TRBV7-2 and TRBJ2-3; 8 positions match TRBD1. The CDR3 spans 14 residues. The V gene's germline CDR1 is SGHTA and CDR2 FQGNSA. Germline trimming cut 5 bases from V and 1 base from J; bases unmatched to any gene: 2. The CDR3 sequence is CASSPGQGTDTQYF. CDR3 coding DNA: TGTGCCAGCAGCCCGGGACAGGGCACAGATACGCAGTATTTT.

The rearrangement joins TRBV10-3 to TRBJ1-4; 8 nucleotides agree with TRBD1. Germline loops: CDR1 ENHRY, CDR2 SYGVKD. The J segment lost 7 bases and the V segment lost 2 bases, leaving 9 bases of the junction unmatched. The CDR3 spans 16 residues. CDR3 coding DNA: TGTGCCATCAGTGAGGCTCAGAGGACAGGGAGTGAAAAACTGTTTTTT. Translation gives CAISEAQRTGSEKLFF.

V usage is TRBV11-1 and J usage is TRBJ2-1, with 7 bases identical to TRBD2. The CDR3 is 13 residues long. Trimming cost V 4 bases and J 5 bases; bases outside gene matches: 2. The germline CDR1 and CDR2 sequences are SGHAT and FQDESV (reference sequence). The CDR3 bases are TGTGCCAGCAGCTCGGGACTAAACAATGAGCAGTTCTTC. It translates to CASSSGLNNEQFF.

This clone was detected a few times. This sequence joins TRBV19 and TRBJ2-4; D gene uncertain. In germline, CDR1 is LNHDA, CDR2 SQIVND (reference sequence). V shed 5 bases and J shed 0 bases, with 11 bases lying between them. The CDR3 loop spans 15 amino acids. CDR3 region: CASSLATLAKNIQYF. In DNA, the CDR3 is TGTGCCAGTAGTCTTGCGACGTTAGCCAAAAACATTCAGTACTTC.

This chain uses TRBV28 with TRBJ1-3; 7 bases match TRBD1. Germline V gene lookup returns CDR1 MDHEN and CDR2 SYDVKM. This CDR3 spans 13 amino acids. The V and J ends lost 7 bases and 4 bases, in that order; junction bases with no gene match: 4. This chain's CDR3 is CASTLDRGNTIYF. The CDR3 bases are TGTGCCAGCACCCTGGACAGGGGAAACACCATATATTTT.

The chain recombines TRBV29-1 with TRBJ1-4; 7 bases fit TRBD1. The CDR3 loop spans 13 amino acids. Germline V gene lookup returns CDR1 SQVTM and CDR2 ANQGSEA. Losses at the gene ends were 4 bases for V and 7 bases for J; bases not matched to a gene: 6. The CDR3 here is CSVVGTEGEKLFF. Written as DNA, the CDR3 is TGCAGCGTTGTCGGGACAGAGGGTGAAAAACTGTTTTTT.

The CDR3 DNA is TGCGCCACTCGAGAGACCGTGGGTACAGATACGCAGTATTTT. Protein sequence: CATRETVGTDTQYF. This rearrangement joins TRBV5-1 to TRBJ2-3; D ambiguous. The CDR3 runs 14 residues. CDR1 is SGHRS and CDR2 is YFSETQ in the germline V gene. Trimming cost V 9 bases and J 3 bases, with 17 bases left between them. The whole variable domain, remainder taken from reference TRBV5-1 and TRBJ2-3, is KAGVTQTPRYLIKTRGQQVTLSCSPISGHRSVSWYQQTPGQGLQFLFEYFSETQRNKGNFPGRFSGRQFSNSRSEMNVSTLELGDSALYLCATRETVGTDTQYFGPGTRLTVL.

Remarks on this clone: A clone one base away is much larger, so this may be a read error. This chain connects TRBV11-3 to TRBJ1-1; D unresolved. Germline V gene data show CDR1 as SGHNT and CDR2 as YENEEA. V was pared by 3 bases and J by 1 base, with 3 bases between. This CDR3 is built from 12 residues. The CDR3 loop is CASSFENTEAFF. The CDR3 DNA sequence: TGTGCCAGCAGCTTTGAGAACACTGAAGCTTTCTTT.

V usage is TRBV4-1 and J usage is TRBJ1-2, with D perhaps TRBD1 (5 bases). The CDR3 is 14 amino acids. CDR1 and CDR2 from the germline V gene are MGHRA and YSYEKL. V lost 5 bases and J lost 4, with 14 bases in between. This CDR3 is CASSSGPSGYGYTF. The CDR3 DNA is TGCGCCAGCAGCTCGGGGCCTTCGGGCTATGGCTACACCTTC.

The genes are TRBV19 and TRBJ2-3; D is perhaps TRBD2 (5 bases). With 4 bases removed from V and 5 bases from J, the gap between germline ends came to 7 bases. CDR3 length: 12 residues. CDR1 is LNHDA, CDR2 SQIVND, per germline (reference sequence). CDR3 sequence (DNA): TGTGCCAGTAGTACCGGAGGAGATACGCAGTATTTT. Its translation is CASSTGGDTQYF.

This chain connects TRBV5-4 to TRBJ2-5; the D is unclear. Trimming took 9 bases from V and 2 from J, leaving 14 bases between them. Germline lookup yields CDR1 SGHNT and CDR2 YYREEE (reference sequence). There are 13 residues in the CDR3. The CDR3 sequence is CATRAGEQETQYF. In nucleotides, the CDR3 is TGTGCCACCCGGGCTGGAGAGCAAGAGACCCAGTACTTC.

The chain employs TRBV9 and TRBJ2-1; no definite D call. The length of the CDR3 is 14 residues. V lost 0 bases and J 7 bases, leaving 11 bases between the germline ends. Germline V gene data show CDR1 as SGDLS and CDR2 as YYNGEE. The CDR3 region is CASSVAAERNEQFF. CDR3 coding DNA: TGTGCCAGCAGCGTAGCTGCTGAGAGGAATGAGCAGTTCTTC.

The chain carries TRBV28 and TRBJ1-3; TRBD1 might be the D (5 bases). From germline, CDR1 is MDHEN and CDR2 SYDVKM. The V gene lost 1 base and the J gene lost 0 bases, with 13 bases spanning the gap. The CDR3 has 17 residues. The CDR3 DNA is TGTGCCAGCAGTTTATACCGCGGGACTAGCTCTGGAAACACCATATATTTT. Translating it yields CASSLYRGTSSGNTIYF.

This clone was observed once. At the DNA level, this CDR3 is encoded by other sequences in the same sample as well. The chain has TRBV19 and TRBJ2-7; 11 bases map to TRBD2. Trimming at V came to 3 bases and at J to 4 bases, leaving 2 bases not matched to a gene. Germline V gives CDR1 LNHDA, CDR2 SQIVND (reference sequence). This CDR3 is 14 amino acids long. CDR3 DNA sequence: TGTGCCAGTAGTATTGGGACTAGCGGATACGAGCAGTACTTC. The encoded protein is CASSIGTSGYEQYF.

J is TRBJ1-5 and V is TRBV10-1, with 7 nucleotides matching TRBD1. Looked up from germline, CDR1 is WNHNN and CDR2 is SYGVQD (reference sequence). The CDR3 runs 13 residues. The trim removed 6 bases at V and 3 bases at J, leaving 2 bases unmatched. The CDR3 DNA is TGCGCCAGCAGCCAGGGGGTCAATCAGCCCCAGCATTTT. This encodes CASSQGVNQPQHF.